The TCR beta chain described here comes from a study of blood T cell repertoires in COVID-19. Looking at the study overall: COVID-19 samples collected from the United States, Italy and Spain covered acute and convalescent phases. The analysed material was cDNA or gDNA that came from T cells, B-cell-depleted T cells, or PBMCs.

With 0 bases clipped from V and 4 bases from J, the junction kept 2 bases outside the gene matches. The germline V gene has CDR1 MNHEY and CDR2 SMNVEV (reference sequence). The CDR3 loop spans 15 amino acids. As handled by the study authors: How many nucleated cells were present was estimated from reference gene primer amplification. The method was immunoSEQ multiplex PCR; TCRdb's version includes in-frame clones alone and lacks a portion of them. Clone size and the V and J calls come from that table; the DNA yielded D and trimming. The top ten clones hold about 5% of a sample with fewer than 80,000 clones, 90% of them seen once.

The sequencing sample was made of peripheral blood. This sequence joins TRBV27 and TRBJ2-2; TRBD2 matches 7 bases. This receptor was taken from a man in his fifties or sixties with acute or convalescent COVID-19. CDR3 coding DNA: TGTGCCAGCAGTTTATCGGGAGGGAGCACCGGGGAGCTGTTTTTT. It specifies CASSLSGGSTGELFF.